The clone carrying this TCR beta chain was counted at least ten times. Antigen specificity is unknown. Per the germline V gene, CDR1 is SGHTA and CDR2 is FQGNSA. V dropped 5 bases and J dropped 4 bases, with 15 bases sitting between them. CDR3 length: 15 amino acids. The data originate from a study of T cells in Graves' hyperthyroidism and ophthalmopathy. The study's findings and limits: Median prediction lead before ophthalmopathy onset was around seven months with the model.

Authors of the study amplified TCR beta CDR3 regions from RNA transcripts. First-round RT-PCR of the TCR CDR3 relied on the HTBI primer set. In TCRdb, the multiplex PCR reads were re-called with MiXCR into one record per CDR3 protein. The data hold fewer than 750,000 distinct CDR3 sequences, with 14% to 15% observed a single time. J is TRBJ1-5 and V is TRBV7-2; D is ambiguous. The receptor was derived from a woman aged 40 to 50 with Graves' ophthalmopathy. The sample consisted of blood. The CDR3 protein is CASSPSGSRNQPQHF. For the CDR3, the DNA is TGTGCCAGCAGCCCCTCGGGATCTCGAAATCAGCCCCAGCATTTT.